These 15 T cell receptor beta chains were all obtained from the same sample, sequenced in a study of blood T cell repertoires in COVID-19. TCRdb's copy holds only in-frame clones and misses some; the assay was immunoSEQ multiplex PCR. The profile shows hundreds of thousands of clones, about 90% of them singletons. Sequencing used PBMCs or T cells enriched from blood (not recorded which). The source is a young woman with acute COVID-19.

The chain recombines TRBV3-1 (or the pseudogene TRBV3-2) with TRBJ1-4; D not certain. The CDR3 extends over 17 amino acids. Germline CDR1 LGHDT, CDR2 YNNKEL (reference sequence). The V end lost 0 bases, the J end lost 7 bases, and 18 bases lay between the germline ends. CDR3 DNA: TGTGCCAGCAGCCAAGATGGAGGACGGCGGACTGGTGAAAAACTGTTTTTT. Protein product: CASSQDGGRRTGEKLFF.

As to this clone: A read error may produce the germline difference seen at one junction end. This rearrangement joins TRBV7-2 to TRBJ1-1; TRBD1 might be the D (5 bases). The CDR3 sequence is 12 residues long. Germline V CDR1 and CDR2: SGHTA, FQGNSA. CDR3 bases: TGTGCCAGCACCCTCCTACCGGGACTCTCTTCCTTC. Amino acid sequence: CASTLLPGLSSF.

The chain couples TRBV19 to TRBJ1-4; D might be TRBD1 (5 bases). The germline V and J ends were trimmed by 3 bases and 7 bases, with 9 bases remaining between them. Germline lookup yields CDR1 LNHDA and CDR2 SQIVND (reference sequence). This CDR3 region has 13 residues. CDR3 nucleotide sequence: TGTGCCAGTAGTATCGACAGCTCTGAAAAACTGTTTTTT. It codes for CASSIDSSEKLFF.

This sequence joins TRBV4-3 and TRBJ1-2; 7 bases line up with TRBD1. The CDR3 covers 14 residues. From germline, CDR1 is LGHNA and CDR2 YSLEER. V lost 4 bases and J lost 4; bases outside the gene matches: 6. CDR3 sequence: CASSPGTEFYGYTF. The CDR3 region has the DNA TGCGCCAGCAGCCCCGGGACAGAATTCTATGGCTACACCTTC.

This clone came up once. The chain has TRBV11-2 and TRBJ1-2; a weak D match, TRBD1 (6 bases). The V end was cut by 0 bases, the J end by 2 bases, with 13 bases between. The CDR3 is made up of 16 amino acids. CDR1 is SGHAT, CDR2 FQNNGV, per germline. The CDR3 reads CASSLDFRGGNYGYTF. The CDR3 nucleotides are TGTGCCAGCAGCTTAGATTTCAGGGGAGGGAACTATGGCTACACCTTC.

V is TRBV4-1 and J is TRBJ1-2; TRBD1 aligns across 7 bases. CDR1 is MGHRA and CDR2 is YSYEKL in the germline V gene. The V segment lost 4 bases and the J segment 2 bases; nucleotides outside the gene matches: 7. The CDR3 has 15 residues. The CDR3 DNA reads TGCGCCAGCAGCCTTCGACAGGGAAAAAACTATGGCTACACCTTC. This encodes CASSLRQGKNYGYTF.

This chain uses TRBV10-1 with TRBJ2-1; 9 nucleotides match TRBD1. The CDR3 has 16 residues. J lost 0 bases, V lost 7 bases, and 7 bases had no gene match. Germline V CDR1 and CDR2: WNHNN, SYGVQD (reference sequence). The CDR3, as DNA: TGCGCCAGCACCCCGGGACAGGGAAGCTCCTACAATGAGCAGTTCTTC. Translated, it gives CASTPGQGSSYNEQFF.

The DNA for the CDR3 is TGTGCCAGTAGTCAACTTCTTTTCTACGAGCAGTACTTC. Translated: CASSQLLFYEQYF. V and J are TRBV19 and TRBJ2-7; D uncertain. The V gene's germline CDR1 is LNHDA and CDR2 SQIVND (reference sequence). The CDR3 has 13 amino acids. V lost 5 bases and J 3 bases, leaving 11 bases between the germline ends.

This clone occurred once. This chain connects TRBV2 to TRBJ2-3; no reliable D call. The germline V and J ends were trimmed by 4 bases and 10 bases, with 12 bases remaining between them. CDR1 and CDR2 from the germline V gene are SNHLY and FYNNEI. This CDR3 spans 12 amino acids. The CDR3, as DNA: TGTGCCAGCAGTGCCCCTATCAATGCGCAGTATTTT. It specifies CASSAPINAQYF.

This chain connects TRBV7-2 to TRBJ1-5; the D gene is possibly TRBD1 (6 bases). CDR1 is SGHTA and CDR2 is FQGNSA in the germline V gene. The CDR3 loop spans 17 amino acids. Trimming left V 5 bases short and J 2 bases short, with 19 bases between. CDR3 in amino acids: CASSTAPTGLGNQPQHF. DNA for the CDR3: TGTGCCAGCAGCACGGCCCCCACAGGGCTAGGCAATCAGCCCCAGCATTTT. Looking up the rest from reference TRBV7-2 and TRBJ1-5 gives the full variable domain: GAGVSQSPSNKVTEKGKDVELRCDPISGHTALYWYRQSLGQGLEFLIYFQGNSAPDKSGLPSDRFSAERTGGSVSTLTIQRTQQEDSAVYLCASSTAPTGLGNQPQHFGDGTRLSIL.

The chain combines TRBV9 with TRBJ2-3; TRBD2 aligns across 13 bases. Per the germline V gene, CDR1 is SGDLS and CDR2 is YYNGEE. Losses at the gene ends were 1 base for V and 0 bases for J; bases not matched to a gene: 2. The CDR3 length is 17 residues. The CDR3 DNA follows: TGTGCCAGCAGCGTAACTAGCGGGGGGGCTAGCACAGATACGCAGTATTTT. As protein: CASSVTSGGASTDTQYF. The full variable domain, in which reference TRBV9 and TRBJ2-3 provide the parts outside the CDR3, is DSGVTQTPKHLITATGQRVTLRCSPRSGDLSVYWYQQSLDQGLQFLIQYYNGEERAKGNILERFSAQQFPDLHSELNLSSLELGDSALYFCASSVTSGGASTDTQYFGPGTRLTVL.

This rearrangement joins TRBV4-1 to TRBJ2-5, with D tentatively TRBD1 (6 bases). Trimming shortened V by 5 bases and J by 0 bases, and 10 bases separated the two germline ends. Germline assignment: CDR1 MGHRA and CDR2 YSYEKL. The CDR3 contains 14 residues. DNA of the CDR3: TGCGCCAGCAGCTTACCAGGGGACCAAGAGACCCAGTACTTC. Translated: CASSLPGDQETQYF.

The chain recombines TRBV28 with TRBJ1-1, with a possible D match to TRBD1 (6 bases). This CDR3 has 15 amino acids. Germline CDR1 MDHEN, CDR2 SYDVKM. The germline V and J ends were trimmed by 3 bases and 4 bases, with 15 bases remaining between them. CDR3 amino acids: CASSLRGGRGTEAFF. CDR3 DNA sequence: TGTGCCAGCAGTTTGAGGGGGGGTCGAGGCACTGAAGCTTTCTTT.

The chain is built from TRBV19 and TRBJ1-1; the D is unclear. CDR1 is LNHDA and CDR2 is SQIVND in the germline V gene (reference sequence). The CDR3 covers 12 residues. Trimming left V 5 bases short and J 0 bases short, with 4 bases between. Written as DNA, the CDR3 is TGTGCCAGTAGTCTTTTGAACACTGAAGCTTTCTTT. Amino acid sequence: CASSLLNTEAFF. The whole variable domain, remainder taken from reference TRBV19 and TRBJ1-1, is DGGITQSPKYLFRKEGQNVTLSCEQNLNHDAMYWYRQDPGQGLRLIYYSQIVNDFQKGDIAEGYSVSREKKESFPLTVTSAQKNPTAFYLCASSLLNTEAFFGQGTRLTVV.

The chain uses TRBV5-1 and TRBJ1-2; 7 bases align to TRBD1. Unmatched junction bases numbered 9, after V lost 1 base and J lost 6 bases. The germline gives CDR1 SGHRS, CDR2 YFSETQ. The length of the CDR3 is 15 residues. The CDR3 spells CASSLSNRQGHGYTF. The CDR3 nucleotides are TGCGCCAGCAGCTTGTCGAATCGACAGGGTCATGGCTACACCTTC.